The rows below give T cell receptor beta chains drawn from one sample of a study of blood T cell repertoires in COVID-19. The assay was immunoSEQ multiplex PCR, and TCRdb's table has in-frame clones only and misses some. The sample has around 80,000 clones; 80% are singletons. Specimen: peripheral blood. The receptors were sampled from a man aged 50 or older with COVID-19, enrolled during active disease. The CDR3 runs from the conserved cysteine through the conserved F or W. Fields, in order: clone size, V gene, J gene, CDR3 protein. The size field is filled for only some rows; it gives once, few, many or a size class.

abundance: -; v_gene: TRBV5-4; j_gene: TRBJ2-3; CDR3aa: CASSLAQDTQYF
abundance: -; v_gene: TRBV6-6; j_gene: TRBJ2-3; CDR3aa: CASSRGEGWSDTQYF
abundance: -; v_gene: TRBV28; j_gene: TRBJ1-6; CDR3aa: CASSGGLSYNSPLHF
abundance: -; v_gene: TRBV27; j_gene: TRBJ2-5; CDR3aa: CASSGGQSQETQYF
abundance: -; v_gene: TRBV28; j_gene: TRBJ2-7; CDR3aa: CASSPDVAGASYEQYF
abundance: -; v_gene: TRBV6-4; j_gene: TRBJ1-2; CDR3aa: CASSDRGFNYGYTF
abundance: -; v_gene: TRBV29-1; j_gene: TRBJ2-3; CDR3aa: CSVESRRERTDTQYF
abundance: -; v_gene: TRBV5-1; j_gene: TRBJ2-1; CDR3aa: CASSSDYNNEQFF
abundance: few; v_gene: TRBV19; j_gene: TRBJ2-3; CDR3aa: CASRRGQYTDTQYF
abundance: -; v_gene: TRBV27; j_gene: TRBJ1-1; CDR3aa: CASVSRGAPEAFF
abundance: -; v_gene: TRBV7-9; j_gene: TRBJ2-5; CDR3aa: CASSYGTVEETQYF
abundance: -; v_gene: TRBV10-3; j_gene: TRBJ1-3; CDR3aa: CAISESGRNTIYF
abundance: -; v_gene: TRBV7-9; j_gene: TRBJ2-7; CDR3aa: CASSAGTTPVPYEQYF
abundance: -; v_gene: TRBV14; j_gene: TRBJ2-6; CDR3aa: CASSPRSSGANVLTF
abundance: -; v_gene: TRBV4-1; j_gene: TRBJ2-1; CDR3aa: CASSQDRINEQFF
abundance: -; v_gene: TRBV27; j_gene: TRBJ1-1; CDR3aa: CASSFSRLNTEAFF
abundance: -; v_gene: TRBV5-1; j_gene: TRBJ2-3; CDR3aa: CASSQASRADTQYF
abundance: -; v_gene: TRBV30; j_gene: TRBJ2-5; CDR3aa: CAWRGLAGEETQYF
abundance: -; v_gene: TRBV30; j_gene: TRBJ2-1; CDR3aa: CAWSATSIHEQFF
abundance: -; v_gene: TRBV5-1; j_gene: TRBJ1-1; CDR3aa: CASSLEQLNTEAFF
abundance: once; v_gene: TRBV7-8; j_gene: TRBJ2-7; CDR3aa: CASSPGQGLEQYF
abundance: -; v_gene: TRBV6-5; j_gene: TRBJ2-7; CDR3aa: CASGLRLSYEQYF
abundance: -; v_gene: TRBV29-1; j_gene: TRBJ2-7; CDR3aa: CSVVAGPYEQYF
abundance: -; v_gene: TRBV24-1; j_gene: TRBJ1-5; CDR3aa: CATSAGGQTLQPQHF
abundance: -; v_gene: TRBV5-1; j_gene: TRBJ2-2; CDR3aa: CASSSERANTGELFF
abundance: -; v_gene: TRBV28; j_gene: TRBJ2-5; CDR3aa: CASALGTGAETQYF
abundance: -; v_gene: TRBV6-5; j_gene: TRBJ2-2; CDR3aa: CASRSWREGSGELFF
abundance: once; v_gene: TRBV7-2; j_gene: TRBJ1-1; CDR3aa: CASSLYPGQNTEAFF
abundance: -; v_gene: TRBV7-2; j_gene: TRBJ2-3; CDR3aa: CASSLDRLTSTDTQYF
abundance: -; v_gene: TRBV5-8; j_gene: TRBJ2-7; CDR3aa: CASSLHEGDYRSYEQYF
abundance: -; v_gene: TRBV28; j_gene: TRBJ2-1; CDR3aa: CASSSPPVPPFF
abundance: -; v_gene: TRBV18; j_gene: TRBJ2-2; CDR3aa: CASSPLRIGGTGELFF
abundance: -; v_gene: TRBV6-2/TRBV6-3; j_gene: TRBJ2-1; CDR3aa: CASSYRLGTGTSGRNEQFF
abundance: -; v_gene: TRBV7-3; j_gene: TRBJ1-6; CDR3aa: CASTTGGGNSPLHF
abundance: -; v_gene: TRBV11-2; j_gene: TRBJ2-7; CDR3aa: CASSLGTDSPEQYF
abundance: once; v_gene: TRBV5-1; j_gene: TRBJ1-1; CDR3aa: CASSWGLANTEAFF
abundance: few; v_gene: TRBV18; j_gene: TRBJ1-1; CDR3aa: CASSLQTGNTEAFF
abundance: -; v_gene: TRBV30; j_gene: TRBJ1-1; CDR3aa: CAWKGFEGTEAFF
abundance: -; v_gene: TRBV29-1; j_gene: TRBJ2-1; CDR3aa: CSVLLRLDASNEQFF
abundance: -; v_gene: TRBV4-3; j_gene: TRBJ2-5; CDR3aa: CASSQVARGVETQYF